A selection of T cell receptor beta chains follows, all from one sample in a study of identical twins. TCRdb analysed the 5' RACE reads with MiXCR anew, one entry per CDR3 protein. The data contain about 690,000 distinct CDR3 sequences, 21% of them singletons. These data also featured in a second study, about T cells expressing NK-cell markers.

Input material: PBMCs. The source of these receptors is a woman aged 18-29 years in good health. CDR3s include the opening cysteine and the closing phenylalanine or tryptophan. A D gene is named only where the DNA matches it firmly. Expanded clones are given a class, and other clones once, few, many or no size at all.

J gene: TRBJ2-2
D gene: -
V gene: TRBV30
clone size: -
CDR3 protein: CAWSVQWGTGNTGELFF
CDR3 DNA: TGTGCCTGGAGTGTACAGTGGGGGACGGGGAACACCGGGGAGCTGTTTTTT

J gene: TRBJ2-1
D gene: -
V gene: TRBV6-5
clone size: -
CDR3 protein: CASSYAAYNEQFF
CDR3 DNA: TGTGCCAGCAGTTATGCGGCCTACAATGAGCAGTTCTTC

J gene: TRBJ2-6
D gene: -
V gene: TRBV5-5
clone size: -
CDR3 protein: CASSWDSGSGANVLTF
CDR3 DNA: TGTGCCAGCAGCTGGGATAGCGGCTCTGGGGCCAACGTCCTGACTTTC

J gene: TRBJ2-5
D gene: -
V gene: TRBV7-2
clone size: few
CDR3 protein: CASSLIGGKETQYF
CDR3 DNA: TGTGCCAGCAGCTTAATAGGCGGGAAAGAGACCCAGTACTTC

J gene: TRBJ2-1
D gene: -
V gene: TRBV12-3/TRBV12-4
clone size: -
CDR3 protein: CASTGQGNEQFF
CDR3 DNA: TGTGCCAGCACTGGGCAGGGCAATGAGCAGTTCTTC

J gene: TRBJ2-4
D gene: -
V gene: TRBV5-1
clone size: many
CDR3 protein: CASSLAGHDKNIQYF
CDR3 DNA: TGCGCCAGCAGCTTGGCCGGACATGACAAAAACATTCAGTACTTC

J gene: TRBJ2-1
D gene: TRBD2
V gene: TRBV20-1
clone size: few
CDR3 protein: CSAPRVLAGGSSYNEQFF
CDR3 DNA: TGCAGTGCTCCTAGAGTGTTAGCGGGGGGAAGCTCCTACAATGAGCAGTTCTTC

J gene: TRBJ2-7
D gene: -
V gene: TRBV5-1
clone size: -
CDR3 protein: CASKNGTSISYEQYF
CDR3 DNA: TGCGCCAGCAAAAACGGGACTTCGATCTCCTACGAGCAGTACTTC

J gene: TRBJ2-3
D gene: TRBD2
V gene: TRBV6-5
clone size: few
CDR3 protein: CASSYTQGLVPGTDTQYF
CDR3 DNA: TGTGCCAGCAGTTACACCCAAGGACTAGTTCCGGGCACAGATACGCAGTATTTT

J gene: TRBJ2-7
D gene: -
V gene: TRBV10-2
clone size: few
CDR3 protein: CASSESTSNEQYF
CDR3 DNA: TGCGCCAGCAGTGAGTCTACATCTAACGAGCAGTACTTC

J gene: TRBJ2-2
D gene: -
V gene: TRBV12-3/TRBV12-4
clone size: many
CDR3 protein: CASSLDTGELFF
CDR3 DNA: TGTGCCAGCAGCCTAGACACCGGGGAGCTGTTTTTT

J gene: TRBJ2-6
D gene: -
V gene: TRBV5-6
clone size: few
CDR3 protein: CASSLYAGANVLTF
CDR3 DNA: TGTGCCAGCAGCTTGTACGCTGGGGCCAACGTCCTGACTTTC